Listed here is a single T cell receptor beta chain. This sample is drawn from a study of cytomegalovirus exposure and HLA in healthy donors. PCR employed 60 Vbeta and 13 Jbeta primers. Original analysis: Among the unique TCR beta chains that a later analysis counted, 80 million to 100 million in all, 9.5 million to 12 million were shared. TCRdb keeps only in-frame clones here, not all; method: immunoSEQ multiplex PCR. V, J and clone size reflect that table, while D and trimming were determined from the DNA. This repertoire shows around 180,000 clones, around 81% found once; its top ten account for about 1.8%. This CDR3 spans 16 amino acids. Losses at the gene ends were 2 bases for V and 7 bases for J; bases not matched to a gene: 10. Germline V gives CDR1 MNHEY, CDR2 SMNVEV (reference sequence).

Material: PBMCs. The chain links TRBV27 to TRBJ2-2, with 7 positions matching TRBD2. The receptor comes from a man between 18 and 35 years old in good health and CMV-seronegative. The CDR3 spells CASSLNGRAVGGELFF. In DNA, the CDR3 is TGTGCCAGCAGTTTAAATGGGAGGGCTGTGGGCGGGGAGCTGTTTTTT.